The 25 T cell receptor beta chains reported below all come from one sample, sequenced in a study of T cell changes during pregnancy in multiple sclerosis. Method: immunoSEQ multiplex PCR; TCRdb's copy keeps in-frame clones and lacks some. The sample has 35,000 to 45,000 clones, 70% to 90% seen once. Sequencing used CD4+ T cells from peripheral blood mononuclear cells, obtained after pregnancy. These receptors came from a female donor with multiple sclerosis, enrolled in a pregnancy study.

V is TRBV5-4 and J is TRBJ1-1; D possibly corresponds to TRBD1 (5 bases). The germline V gene has CDR1 SGHNT and CDR2 YYREEE (reference sequence). V lost 5 bases and J lost 0, with 11 bases in between. The CDR3 runs 14 residues. CDR3 bases: TGTGCCAGCAGGGGCGGGACGGTGAACACTGAAGCTTTCTTT. This encodes CASRGGTVNTEAFF.

The chain carries TRBV11-2 and TRBJ1-4; no reliable D call. The CDR3 consists of 19 residues. Between the trimmed V and J ends, which lost 4 bases and 0 bases, there was a span of 21 bases. Germline V CDR1 and CDR2: SGHAT, FQNNGV. CDR3 DNA: TGTGCCAGCAGCTCAATAACCTCCCCGGTCGGGGCAACTAATGAAAAACTGTTTTTT. Its protein is CASSSITSPVGATNEKLFF.

This sequence joins TRBV5-4 and TRBJ2-3, with 9 bases identical to TRBD2. Germline-derived CDR1 and CDR2 are SGHNT and YYREEE (reference sequence). V was pared by 0 bases and J by 2 bases, with 10 bases of the junction left unmatched. CDR3 length equals 18 residues. The CDR3 is CASSLAPLAGDYTDTQYF. CDR3 coding DNA: TGTGCCAGCAGCTTGGCCCCATTAGCGGGGGACTACACAGATACGCAGTATTTT.

This chain joins TRBV28 and TRBJ2-1; 11 bases align to TRBD2. J gave up 8 bases and V 6 bases, and 3 bases lay outside the gene matches. This CDR3 spans 13 amino acids. Germline CDR1 and CDR2: MDHEN and SYDVKM. The CDR3 sequence is CASSPSGGHEQFF. CDR3 DNA sequence: TGTGCCAGCAGCCCTAGCGGGGGGCATGAGCAGTTCTTC.

The CDR3 DNA reads as TGTGCCAGCAGCTTAAGCGCAACGGTCAATCAGCCCCAGCATTTT. Translated: CASSLSATVNQPQHF. J is TRBJ1-5 and V is TRBV7-8; D gene unclear. The V end was cut by 2 bases, the J end by 3 bases, with 11 bases between. Germline CDR1 is SGHVS and CDR2 is FQNEAQ. The CDR3 loop spans 15 amino acids. Looking up the rest from reference TRBV7-8 and TRBJ1-5 gives the full variable domain: GAGVSQSPRYKVAKRGQDVALRCDPISGHVSLFWYQQALGQGPEFLTYFQNEAQLDKSGLPSDRFFAERPEGSVSTLKIQRTQQEDSAVYLCASSLSATVNQPQHFGDGTRLSIL.

The chain employs TRBV28 and TRBJ2-4; D perhaps matches TRBD2 (6 bases). V dropped 3 bases and J dropped 15 bases, with 18 bases sitting between them. The CDR3 loop spans 13 amino acids. In germline, CDR1 is MDHEN, CDR2 SYDVKM. In DNA form, the CDR3 reads TGTGCCAGCAGTTTGAGGCGGGGCGCGAGCCCGTACTTC. Translation gives CASSLRRGASPYF.

The chain links TRBV6-5 to TRBJ1-3; the D is unclear. The CDR3 covers 15 residues. Germline assignment: CDR1 MNHEY and CDR2 SVGAGI. V was cut by 3 bases and J by 0 bases, with 9 bases left in between. CDR3 sequence reads: CASSYRSDSGNTIYF. The CDR3 coding sequence is TGTGCCAGCAGTTATAGGAGCGACTCTGGAAACACCATATATTTT.

The J gene is TRBJ2-3, the V gene TRBV14; TRBD2 aligns across 11 bases. Trimming at V came to 5 bases and at J to 6 bases, leaving 4 bases not matched to a gene. The CDR3 spans 14 residues. The germline gives CDR1 SGHDN, CDR2 FVKESK. CDR3 amino acids: CASSFLAGGDTQYF. CDR3 bases: TGTGCCAGCAGCTTCCTAGCGGGGGGTGATACGCAGTATTTT.

This rearrangement joins TRBV2 to TRBJ1-2, with D perhaps matching TRBD1 (6 bases). CDR3 size: 13 residues. The V end lost 3 bases, the J end lost 8 bases, and 13 bases lay between the germline ends. Per germline, CDR1 SNHLY and CDR2 FYNNEI. CDR3 sequence reads: CASSDSGVRGYTF. CDR3 DNA: TGTGCCAGCAGTGACTCAGGGGTACGAGGCTACACCTTC.

In this sample, this clone turned up a few times. CDR3 in amino acids: CASGTGTEDNYGYTF. DNA for the CDR3: TGTGCCAGCGGGACCGGGACAGAGGATAACTATGGCTACACCTTC. This rearrangement joins TRBV6-1 to TRBJ1-2; TRBD1 matches at 7 bases. The CDR3 is 15 residues long. Germline V CDR1 and CDR2: MNHNS, SASEGT. V gave up 8 bases and J gave up 1 base; unmatched junction bases: 10.

This clone appeared once. V usage is TRBV7-2 and J usage is TRBJ2-5; 7 bases are a match to TRBD1. Per germline, CDR1 SGHTA and CDR2 FQGNSA. The CDR3 sequence is 16 residues long. V shed 5 bases, J shed 4 bases, and the junction held 13 bases outside the gene matches. The CDR3 sequence is CASSAEPDRAGETQYF. For the CDR3, the DNA is TGTGCCAGCAGCGCCGAACCCGACAGGGCGGGAGAGACCCAGTACTTC.

The chain uses TRBV19 and TRBJ1-5, with D hard to call. Trimming shortened V by 3 bases and J by 6 bases, and 12 bases separated the two germline ends. This CDR3 spans 14 amino acids. From germline, CDR1 is LNHDA and CDR2 SQIVND (reference sequence). Here the CDR3 DNA reads TGTGCCAGTAGTATGAGGTTTTTCGGTCAGCCCCAGCATTTT. Encoded protein: CASSMRFFGQPQHF.

This rearrangement joins TRBV4-3 to TRBJ1-5; TRBD1 aligns across 9 bases. The CDR3 has 15 amino acids. The germline V gene encodes CDR1 LGHNA and CDR2 YSLEER. Trimming at V came to 4 bases and at J to 4 bases, leaving 5 bases not matched to a gene. The CDR3: CASSPLQGANQPQHF. For the CDR3, the DNA is TGCGCCAGCAGCCCTTTACAGGGGGCTAATCAGCCCCAGCATTTT.

The chain has TRBV15 and TRBJ1-1; D is unclear. This CDR3 region has 16 residues. The V gene's germline CDR1 is LNHNV and CDR2 YYDKDF (reference sequence). The germline V and J ends were trimmed by 3 bases and 1 base, with 15 bases remaining between them. The CDR3 DNA sequence: TGTGCCACCAGCAGGAGCTATACCGAAAGGAACACTGAAGCTTTCTTT. It yields the protein CATSRSYTERNTEAFF.

This chain links TRBV6-6 with TRBJ2-7, with D perhaps TRBD1 (5 bases). This CDR3 has 13 residues. The V and J ends lost 4 bases and 2 bases respectively, with 9 bases between them. CDR1 is MNHNY, CDR2 SVGAGI, per germline (reference sequence). Here the CDR3 reads CASSSRTPYEQYF. CDR3 bases: TGTGCCAGCAGTTCACGGACACCCTACGAGCAGTACTTC.

The chain is built from TRBV11-3 and TRBJ2-5; perhaps TRBD2 as D (6 bases). The CDR3 consists of 14 residues. Trimming stripped 5 bases from V and 0 bases from J, with 10 bases between. Germline lookup yields CDR1 SGHNT and CDR2 YENEEA. CDR3 DNA sequence: TGTGCCAGCAGCCCCGGCGGGGACCAAGAGACCCAGTACTTC. As protein: CASSPGGDQETQYF.

This clone was detected once. The sample contains more than one DNA sequence encoding this CDR3. This chain joins TRBV28 and TRBJ2-7, with D unresolved. The CDR3 runs 12 residues. Trimming removed 2 bases from V and 3 bases from J, with 5 bases in between. The germline CDR1 and CDR2 sequences are MDHEN and SYDVKM. CDR3 sequence reads: CASSLNGYEQYF. The CDR3 bases are TGTGCCAGCAGTTTAAACGGCTACGAGCAGTACTTC.

The chain recombines TRBV5-1 with TRBJ2-3; D uncertain. V lost 0 bases and J lost 7, with 39 bases in between. Germline CDR1 SGHRS, CDR2 YFSETQ. The CDR3 sequence is 23 residues long. CDR3 DNA: TGCGCCAGCAGCTTGGCCGGCCAACCGGGTCCCTTCTCTTTTTATTCACCCTCCTATACGCAGTATTTT. Translation: CASSLAGQPGPFSFYSPSYTQYF.

This chain links TRBV19 with TRBJ1-3, with TRBD1 as a possible D gene (5 bases). Germline values: CDR1 LNHDA, CDR2 SQIVND (reference sequence). CDR3 size: 15 residues. Deletions cut 5 bases from V and 2 bases from J, with 13 bases between. The CDR3 DNA follows: TGTGCCAGTAGTGTTGACAGCAGTACTGGAAACACCATATATTTT. Translated, it gives CASSVDSSTGNTIYF.

V usage is TRBV7-3 and J usage is TRBJ1-4; 7 bases are shared with TRBD1. The CDR3 runs 15 residues. The V gene end was trimmed by 6 bases and the J gene end by 5 bases; junction bases not matched to a gene: 9. Germline CDR1 reads SGHTA; CDR2 reads FQGTGA. The CDR3 sequence: CASSGPVRGNEKLFF. In nucleotides, the CDR3 is TGTGCCAGCAGTGGACCCGTCAGGGGGAATGAAAAACTGTTTTTT.

The chain combines TRBV7-2 with TRBJ2-7; D is perhaps TRBD1 (5 bases). Germline V lookup: CDR1 SGHTA, CDR2 FQGNSA. The CDR3 covers 16 residues. V was clipped by 2 bases and J by 2 bases, with 16 bases between them. CDR3 residues: CASSLTSGFGTYEQYF. The CDR3 region has the DNA TGTGCCAGCAGCTTAACCTCAGGGTTCGGTACCTACGAGCAGTACTTC.

The V and J genes are TRBV13 and TRBJ1-1; weak D call: TRBD1 (5 bases). Germline V lookup: CDR1 PRHDT, CDR2 FYEKMQ (reference sequence). CDR3 size: 14 residues. The V end lost 3 bases, the J end lost 4 bases, and 12 bases lay between the germline ends. CDR3: CASSLGRGLTEAFF. The CDR3, as DNA: TGTGCCAGCAGCTTGGGAAGGGGACTCACTGAAGCTTTCTTT.

The chain recombines TRBV5-6 with TRBJ1-1, with D possibly being TRBD1 (6 bases). Trimming removed 0 bases at V and 5 bases at J, with 11 bases between. Germline V gene lookup returns CDR1 SGHDT and CDR2 YYEEEE. This CDR3 has 14 residues. CDR3 amino acids: CASSLARGTTEAFF. The CDR3 DNA reads TGTGCCAGCAGCTTGGCCAGGGGAACTACTGAAGCTTTCTTT.

The chain employs TRBV2 and TRBJ2-3; 14 bases line up with TRBD2. V gave up 5 bases and J gave up 5 bases; unmatched junction bases: 9. Germline V gives CDR1 SNHLY, CDR2 FYNNEI. There are 17 residues in the CDR3. CDR3 nucleotides: TGTGCCAGCAGTAAAAGACTAGCGGGGGGGTATATAGATACGCAGTATTTT. Amino acid sequence: CASSKRLAGGYIDTQYF.

The chain employs TRBV21-1 and TRBJ1-1. TRBV21-1 is designated a pseudogene. The CDR3 contains 13 residues. CDR3 bases: TGTGCCAGCAGCAAAACTGGGAGGACTGAAGCTTTCTTT. Translating gives CASSKTGRTEAFF.